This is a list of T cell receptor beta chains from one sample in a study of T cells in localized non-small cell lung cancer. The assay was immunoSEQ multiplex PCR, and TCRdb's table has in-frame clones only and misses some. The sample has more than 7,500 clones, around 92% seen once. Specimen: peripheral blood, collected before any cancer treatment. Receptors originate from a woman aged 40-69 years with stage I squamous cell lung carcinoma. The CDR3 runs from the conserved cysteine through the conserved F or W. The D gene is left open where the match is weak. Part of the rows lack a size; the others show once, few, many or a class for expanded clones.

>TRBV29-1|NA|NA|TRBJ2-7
TGCAGCGTTAAAAAACAGGGTAGCTCCTACGAGCAGTACTTC
CSVKKQGSSYEQYF
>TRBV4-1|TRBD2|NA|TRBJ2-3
TGCGCCAGCAGCCAGGATGATCAAGCGGGGGGTCCCACAGATACGCAGTATTTT
CASSQDDQAGGPTDTQYF
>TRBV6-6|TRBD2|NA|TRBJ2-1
TGTGCCAGCAGTTACCCAGAGCGGGGCCCTCACAATGAGCAGTTCTTC
CASSYPERGPHNEQFF
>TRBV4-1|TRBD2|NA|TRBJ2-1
TGCGCCAGCAGCCAAGATTGGGGCGGGGGGGTTGTCAATGAGCAGTTCTTC
CASSQDWGGGVVNEQFF
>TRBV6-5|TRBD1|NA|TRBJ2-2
TGTGCCAGCGAGGACAGGGGGGTCGGGGAGCTGTTTTTT
CASEDRGVGELFF
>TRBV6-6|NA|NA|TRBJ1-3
TGTGCCAGCAGACTACAGGGTTCTGGAAACACCATATATTTT
CASRLQGSGNTIYF
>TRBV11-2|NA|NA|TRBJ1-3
TGTGCCAGCAGCCCACGAAGGAGAGGTGGAAACACCATATATTTT
CASSPRRRGGNTIYF
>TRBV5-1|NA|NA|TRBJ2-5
TGCGCCAGCAGCTGGGGGGCGGAGGGCCAAGAGACCCAGTACTTC
CASSWGAEGQETQYF
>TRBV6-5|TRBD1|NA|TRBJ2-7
TGTGCCAGCAGAAGACAGGGGAAGCAGTACTTC
CASRRQGKQYF
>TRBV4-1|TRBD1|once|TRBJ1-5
TGCGCCAGCAGCCAATGGGGGACAGGGAATCAGCCCCAGCATTTT
CASSQWGTGNQPQHF
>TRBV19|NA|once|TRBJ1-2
TGTGCCAGTAGTTTCCGGGGCCCAAACTATGGCTACACCTTC
CASSFRGPNYGYTF
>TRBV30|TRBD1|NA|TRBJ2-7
TGTGCCTGGGGACAGGGGCCCTACGAGCAGTACTTC
CAWGQGPYEQYF
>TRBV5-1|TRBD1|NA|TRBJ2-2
TGCGCCAGCAGCTTGGGAGGGACAGGGGCCGGGGAGCTGTTTTTT
CASSLGGTGAGELFF
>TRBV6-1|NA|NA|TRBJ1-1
TGTGCCAGCACCCAGGACCATAACACTGAAGCTTTCTTT
CASTQDHNTEAFF
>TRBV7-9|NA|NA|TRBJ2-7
TGTGCCAGCAGCTTAGATTCCGTGTTCTACGAGCAGTACTTC
CASSLDSVFYEQYF
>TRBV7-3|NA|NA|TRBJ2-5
TGTGCCAGCAGCTCCACCGAAGTCGGGACCCAGTACTTC
CASSSTEVGTQYF
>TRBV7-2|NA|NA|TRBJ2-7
TGTGCCAGCAGCTTCTCGGCAGGGGACTACGAGCAGTACTTC
CASSFSAGDYEQYF
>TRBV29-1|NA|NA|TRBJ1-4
TGCAGCGTTCAACGGGATCCCACTAATGAAAAACTGTTTTTT
CSVQRDPTNEKLFF
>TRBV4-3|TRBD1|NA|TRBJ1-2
TGCGCCAGCAGCCAAGAGATCATTGGACAGGGGGAGAATGGCTACACCTTC
CASSQEIIGQGENGYTF
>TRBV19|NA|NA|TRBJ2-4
TGTGCCAGTAGTATAGTGGGTCTAGAGAGCAGCATTCAGTACTTC
CASSIVGLESSIQYF
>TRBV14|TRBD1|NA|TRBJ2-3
TGTGCCAGCAGCCAAGTTTGGGACAGTAGCACAGATACGCAGTATTTT
CASSQVWDSSTDTQYF
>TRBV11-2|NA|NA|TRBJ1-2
TGTGCCAGCAGCTTAAACAGTGGCTACACCTTC
CASSLNSGYTF
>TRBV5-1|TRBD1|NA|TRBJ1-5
TGCGCCAGCAGCTTAGGTGGGACAGGGGGTTATCAGCCCCAGCATTTT
CASSLGGTGGYQPQHF
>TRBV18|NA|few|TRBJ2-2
TGTGCCAGCTCGCACGTTAGTACGAACACCGGGGAGCTGTTTTTT
CASSHVSTNTGELFF
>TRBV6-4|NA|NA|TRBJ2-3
TGTGCCAGCAGTCGACAGGGAGGTACAGATACGCAGTATTTT
CASSRQGGTDTQYF
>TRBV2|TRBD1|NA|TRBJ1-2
TGTGCCAGCACTAGGGACAGGGATGACTATGGCTACACCTTC
CASTRDRDDYGYTF
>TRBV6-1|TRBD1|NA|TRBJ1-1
TGTGCCAGCAGAGGCAGGGGGCTTAAAGGCACTGAAGCTTTCTTT
CASRGRGLKGTEAFF
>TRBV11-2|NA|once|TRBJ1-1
TGTGCCAGCAGCTTTGGCGGGATAGCCACTGAAGCTTTCTTT
CASSFGGIATEAFF
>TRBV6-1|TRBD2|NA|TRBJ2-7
TGTGCCAGCACTCGGGAGGGACAAGTCTCCTACGAGCAGTACTTC
CASTREGQVSYEQYF
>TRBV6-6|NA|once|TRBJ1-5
TGTGCCAGCATCGCCGGGCGAGATCAGCCCCAGCATTTT
CASIAGRDQPQHF
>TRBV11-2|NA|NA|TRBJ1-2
TGTGCCAGCAGCTTAAGTGGGGGCTTTGGGGCGGGTGGCTACACCTTC
CASSLSGGFGAGGYTF
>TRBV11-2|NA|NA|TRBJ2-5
TGTGCCAGCAGCCTAGGGACACACCAAGAGACCCAGTACTTC
CASSLGTHQETQYF
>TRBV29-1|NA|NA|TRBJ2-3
TGCAGCGTCCAGGCGTATCTCGCAGATACGCAGTATTTT
CSVQAYLADTQYF
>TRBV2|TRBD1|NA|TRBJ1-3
TGTGCCAGCAGTTATGACAGGGGGCTTAACACCATATATTTT
CASSYDRGLNTIYF
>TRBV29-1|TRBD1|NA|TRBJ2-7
TGCAGCGGCAGCCGGTTGGGACAGGGTGGCTCAGAGCAGTACTTC
CSGSRLGQGGSEQYF
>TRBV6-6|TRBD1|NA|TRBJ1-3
TGTGCCAGCAGATTACAGGGGTCTGGAAACACCATATATTTT
CASRLQGSGNTIYF
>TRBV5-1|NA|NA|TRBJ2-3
TGCGCCAGCAGCTTGGCCCACACAGATACGCAGTATTTT
CASSLAHTDTQYF
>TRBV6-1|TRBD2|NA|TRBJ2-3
TGTGCCCGCAGGCTAGCGGGGGGCGGGGGAGATACGCAGTATTTT
CARRLAGGGGDTQYF
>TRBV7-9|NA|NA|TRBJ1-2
TGTGCCAGCAGCTTAGGTGGGACGGAATATGGCTACACCTTC
CASSLGGTEYGYTF
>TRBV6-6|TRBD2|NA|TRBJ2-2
TGTGCCACAACTAGCGGCCAACTCCTCACCGGGGAGCTGTTTTTT
CATTSGQLLTGELFF
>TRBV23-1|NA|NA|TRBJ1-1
TGCGCCAGCAGTCAATCAGGGTTTGAAGCTTTCTTT
CASSQSGFEAFF
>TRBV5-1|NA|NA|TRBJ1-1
TGCGCCAGCAGCTCCCTTATGAACACTGAAGCTTTCTTT
CASSSLMNTEAFF
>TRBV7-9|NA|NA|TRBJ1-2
TGTGCCAGCAGCCCCCCATCAGGTGGCTACACCTTC
CASSPPSGGYTF